Each of the 11 T cell receptor beta chains below was sequenced from the same sample in a study of blood T cell repertoires in COVID-19. Profiled with immunoSEQ multiplex PCR; TCRdb holds only in-frame clones, not every one. The repertoire holds about 160,000 clones, with 90% as singletons. Input material: peripheral blood. These receptors originate from a man between 60 and 75 years old with active or convalescent COVID-19.

CDR3 sequence reads: CASSSWTGGKETQYF. DNA for the CDR3: TGTGCCAGCTCATCCTGGACAGGGGGAAAAGAGACCCAGTACTTC. This rearrangement joins TRBV18 to TRBJ2-5; the match to TRBD1 covers 10 bases. The germline CDR1 and CDR2 sequences are KGHSH and LQKENI. There are 15 residues in the CDR3. Trimming cost V 5 bases and J 3 bases; bases outside gene matches: 6.

This chain joins TRBV28 and TRBJ2-2, with D perhaps TRBD2 (9 bases). Trimming removed 7 bases at V and 6 bases at J, with 33 bases between. The CDR3 sequence is 20 residues long. Germline assignment: CDR1 MDHEN and CDR2 SYDVKM. The DNA of the CDR3 is TGTGCCAGCACTAGATTCGGACAGGGCGAAGCGGGAGGAGTTTCCGGGGAGCTGTTTTTT. The encoded protein is CASTRFGQGEAGGVSGELFF. The whole variable domain, filled in from reference TRBV28 and TRBJ2-2, reads DVKVTQSSRYLVKRTGEKVFLECVQDMDHENMFWYRQDPGLGLRLIYFSYDVKMKEKGDIPEGYSVSREKKERFSLILESASTNQTSMYLCASTRFGQGEAGGVSGELFFGEGSRLTVL.

The V gene is TRBV2, the J gene TRBJ1-5; perhaps TRBD1 as D (5 bases). Germline-derived CDR1 and CDR2 are SNHLY and FYNNEI. Trimming shortened V by 6 bases and J by 0 bases, and 18 bases separated the two germline ends. This CDR3 spans 17 amino acids. DNA for the CDR3: TGTGCCAGCAGCTACGCGACAGTTTACTATAGCAATCAGCCCCAGCATTTT. It is translated as CASSYATVYYSNQPQHF. Full variable domain (remainder filled in from reference TRBV2 and TRBJ1-5): EPEVTQTPSHQVTQMGQEVILRCVPISNHLYFYWYRQILGQKVEFLVSFYNNEISEKSEIFDDQFSVERPDGSNFTLKIRSTKLEDSAMYFCASSYATVYYSNQPQHFGDGTRLSIL.

This clone came up once. The J gene is TRBJ1-1, the V gene TRBV11-3, with 9 bases matching TRBD1. Trimming removed 3 bases from V and 4 bases from J; junction bases left unmatched: 6. Germline loops: CDR1 SGHNT, CDR2 YENEEA. The CDR3 sequence is 15 residues long. DNA for the CDR3: TGTGCCAGCAGCTTCGGAGACAGGGGGAGCACTGAAGCTTTCTTT. This sequence encodes CASSFGDRGSTEAFF.

The chain links TRBV6-5 to TRBJ2-3, with no clear D. Germline V CDR1 and CDR2: MNHEY, SVGAGI. The CDR3 is 15 amino acids. The ends were cut back, 6 bases at V and 6 bases at J, with 19 bases in the middle. CDR3 sequence: CASSPMTRPRDTQYF. The DNA of the CDR3 is TGTGCCAGCAGCCCGATGACAAGGCCCCGTGATACGCAGTATTTT.

The CDR3 region is CASRIPGSGETQYF. The CDR3 coding sequence is TGCGCCAGCAGGATCCCCGGGAGTGGGGAGACCCAGTACTTC. The chain joins TRBV5-1 to TRBJ2-5; maybe TRBD2 (6 bases). Per germline, CDR1 SGHRS and CDR2 YFSETQ. This CDR3 comprises 14 residues. V was trimmed by 5 bases and J by 5 bases, leaving 16 bases between them. Combining the CDR3 with reference TRBV5-1 and TRBJ2-5 gives the whole variable domain KAGVTQTPRYLIKTRGQQVTLSCSPISGHRSVSWYQQTPGQGLQFLFEYFSETQRNKGNFPGRFSGRQFSNSRSEMNVSTLELGDSALYLCASRIPGSGETQYFGPGTRLLVL.

A single count supports this clone. The V call is TRBV4-1, the J call TRBJ1-1, with 7 bases aligning to TRBD1. After removal of 0 bases from V and 4 bases from J, the junction contained 11 bases not matched to a gene. Germline-derived CDR1 and CDR2 are MGHRA and YSYEKL. The CDR3 totals 17 residues. The DNA for the CDR3 is TGCGCCAGCAGCCAAGATACATGGACAGGAGACTTCACTGAAGCTTTCTTT. Amino acid sequence: CASSQDTWTGDFTEAFF.

The chain couples TRBV5-1 to TRBJ2-7, with a weak D call TRBD1 (5 bases). Trimming shortened V by 6 bases and J by 2 bases, and 15 bases separated the two germline ends. Germline V gives CDR1 SGHRS, CDR2 YFSETQ. The CDR3 runs to 14 residues. CDR3 coding DNA: TGCGCCAGCACTTCAGATAAGGGGCCCTACGAGCAGTACTTC. This codes for CASTSDKGPYEQYF.

This chain uses TRBV4-2 with TRBJ1-2; D possibly corresponds to TRBD1 (5 bases). In germline, CDR1 is LGHNA, CDR2 YNFKEQ. The CDR3 sequence is 17 residues long. V lost 2 bases, J lost 1 base, and 17 bases lay in between. The CDR3 region has the DNA TGTGCCAGCAGCCAAACCCACGGGCAGGGTGTTAACTATGGCTACACCTTC. This gives the protein CASSQTHGQGVNYGYTF.

The chain combines TRBV7-9 with TRBJ2-3; D might be TRBD2 (5 bases). Germline values: CDR1 SEHNR, CDR2 FQNEAQ (reference sequence). The CDR3 contains 15 residues. V lost 1 base and J 7 bases, leaving 15 bases between the germline ends. The CDR3 DNA sequence: TGTGCCAGCAGCTTAGAGGCGAGACTACGTAATACGCAGTATTTT. Protein sequence: CASSLEARLRNTQYF.

J is TRBJ2-2 and V is TRBV2; 8 bases line up with TRBD2. V was pared by 4 bases and J by 5 bases, with 9 bases of the junction left unmatched. The CDR3 sequence is 16 residues long. Germline-derived CDR1 and CDR2 are SNHLY and FYNNEI. CDR3 nucleotide sequence: TGTGCCAGCAGTGCTCTCGGGGGGGCTAGGACCGGGGAGCTGTTTTTT. It translates to CASSALGGARTGELFF.